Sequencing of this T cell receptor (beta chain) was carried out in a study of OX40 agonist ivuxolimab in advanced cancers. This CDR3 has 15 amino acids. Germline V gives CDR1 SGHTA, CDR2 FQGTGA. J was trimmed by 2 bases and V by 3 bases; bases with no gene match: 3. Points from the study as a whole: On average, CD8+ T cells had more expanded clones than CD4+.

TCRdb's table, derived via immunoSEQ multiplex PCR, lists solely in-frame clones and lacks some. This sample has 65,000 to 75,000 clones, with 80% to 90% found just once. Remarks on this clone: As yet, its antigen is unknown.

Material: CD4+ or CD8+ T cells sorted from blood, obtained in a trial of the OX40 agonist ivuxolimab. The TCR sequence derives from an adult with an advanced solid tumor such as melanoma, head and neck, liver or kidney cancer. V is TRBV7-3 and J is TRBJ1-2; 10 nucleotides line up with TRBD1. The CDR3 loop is CASSLSGQGNYGYTF. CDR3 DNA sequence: TGTGCCAGCAGCTTGTCGGGACAGGGGAACTATGGCTACACCTTC. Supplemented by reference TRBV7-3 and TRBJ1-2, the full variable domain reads GAGVSQTPSNKVTEKGKYVELRCDPISGHTALYWYRQSLGQGPEFLIYFQGTGAADDSGLPNDRFFAVRPEGSVSTLKIQRTERGDSAVYLCASSLSGQGNYGYTFGSGTRLTVV.